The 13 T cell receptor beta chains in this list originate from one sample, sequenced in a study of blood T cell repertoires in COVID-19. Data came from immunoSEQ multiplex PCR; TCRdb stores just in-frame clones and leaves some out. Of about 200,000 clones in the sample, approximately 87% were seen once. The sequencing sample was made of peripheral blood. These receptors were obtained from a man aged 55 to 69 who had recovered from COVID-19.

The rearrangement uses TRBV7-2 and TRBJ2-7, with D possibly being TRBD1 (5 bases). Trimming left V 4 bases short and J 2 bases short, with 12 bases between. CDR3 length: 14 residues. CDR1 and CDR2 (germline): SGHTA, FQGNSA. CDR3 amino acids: CASSSRDLTYEQYF. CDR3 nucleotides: TGTGCCAGCAGCTCCAGGGATCTCACCTACGAGCAGTACTTC.

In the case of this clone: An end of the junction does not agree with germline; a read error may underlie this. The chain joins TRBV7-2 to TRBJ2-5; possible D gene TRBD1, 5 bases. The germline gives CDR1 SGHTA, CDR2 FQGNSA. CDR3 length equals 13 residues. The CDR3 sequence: CASSLDFGATSNF. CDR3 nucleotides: TGTGCCAGCAGCTTAGACTTTGGGGCTACCTCGAACTTC.

CDR3 sequence (DNA): TGTGCCAGCAGCGTCTCGGAGAGCACAGATACGCAGTATTTT. It is translated as CASSVSESTDTQYF. The chain is built from TRBV9 and TRBJ2-3; D unresolved. The CDR3 spans 14 residues. Germline lookup yields CDR1 SGDLS and CDR2 YYNGEE. Trimming cost V 2 bases and J 0 bases, with 7 bases left between them.

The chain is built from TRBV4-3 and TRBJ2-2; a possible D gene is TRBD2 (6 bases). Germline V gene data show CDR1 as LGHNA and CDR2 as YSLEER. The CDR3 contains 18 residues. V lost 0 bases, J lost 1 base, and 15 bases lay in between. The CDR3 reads CASSQDNRRGENTGELFF. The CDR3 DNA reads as TGCGCCAGCAGCCAAGATAATAGGAGGGGCGAGAACACCGGGGAGCTGTTTTTT.

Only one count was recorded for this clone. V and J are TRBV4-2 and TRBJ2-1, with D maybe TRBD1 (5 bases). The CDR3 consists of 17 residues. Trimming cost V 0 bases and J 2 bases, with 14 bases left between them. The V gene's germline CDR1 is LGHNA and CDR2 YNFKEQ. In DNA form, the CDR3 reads TGTGCCAGCAGCCAAGAAGGGGCAGGGCCCCCCTACAATGAGCAGTTCTTC. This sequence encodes CASSQEGAGPPYNEQFF.

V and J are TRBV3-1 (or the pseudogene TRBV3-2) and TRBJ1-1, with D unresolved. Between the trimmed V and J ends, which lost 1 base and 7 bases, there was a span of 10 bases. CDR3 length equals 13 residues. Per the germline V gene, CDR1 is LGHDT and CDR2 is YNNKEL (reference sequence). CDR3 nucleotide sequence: TGTGCCAGCAGCCAAGGCGCCCTCCTTGAAGCTTTCTTT. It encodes CASSQGALLEAFF.

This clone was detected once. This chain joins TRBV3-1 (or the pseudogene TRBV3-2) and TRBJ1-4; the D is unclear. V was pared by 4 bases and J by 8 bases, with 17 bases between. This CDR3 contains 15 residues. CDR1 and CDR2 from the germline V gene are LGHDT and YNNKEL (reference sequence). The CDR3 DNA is TGTGCCAGCAGCCTAATGTGGCAGGATAACGAAAAACTGTTTTTT. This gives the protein CASSLMWQDNEKLFF.

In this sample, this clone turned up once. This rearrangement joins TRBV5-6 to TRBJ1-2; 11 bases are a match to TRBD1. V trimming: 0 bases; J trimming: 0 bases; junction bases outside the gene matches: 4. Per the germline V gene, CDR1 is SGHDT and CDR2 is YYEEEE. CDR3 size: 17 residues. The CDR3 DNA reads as TGTGCCAGCAGCTTGGTTGGACAGGGGGCGGCTAACTATGGCTACACCTTC. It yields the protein CASSLVGQGAANYGYTF.

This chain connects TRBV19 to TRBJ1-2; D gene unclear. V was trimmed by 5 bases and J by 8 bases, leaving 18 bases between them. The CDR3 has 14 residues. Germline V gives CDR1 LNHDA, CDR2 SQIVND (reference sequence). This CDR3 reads CASSAPQAPLGYTF. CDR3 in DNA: TGTGCCAGTAGTGCCCCCCAGGCGCCTTTAGGCTACACCTTC.

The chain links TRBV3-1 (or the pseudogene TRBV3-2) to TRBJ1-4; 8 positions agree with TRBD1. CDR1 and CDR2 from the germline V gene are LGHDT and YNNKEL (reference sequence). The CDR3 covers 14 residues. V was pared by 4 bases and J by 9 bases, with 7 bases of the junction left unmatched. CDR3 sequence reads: CASSRTGSGKKLFF. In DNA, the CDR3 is TGTGCCAGCAGCCGGACAGGGTCGGGGAAAAAACTGTTTTTT.

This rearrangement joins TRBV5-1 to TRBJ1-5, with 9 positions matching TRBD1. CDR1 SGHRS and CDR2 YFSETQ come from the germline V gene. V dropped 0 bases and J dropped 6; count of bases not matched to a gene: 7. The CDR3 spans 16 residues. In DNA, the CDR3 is TGCGCCAGCAGCTTGGGGGACAGGGAAGAGGGTCAGCCCCAGCATTTT. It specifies CASSLGDREEGQPQHF.

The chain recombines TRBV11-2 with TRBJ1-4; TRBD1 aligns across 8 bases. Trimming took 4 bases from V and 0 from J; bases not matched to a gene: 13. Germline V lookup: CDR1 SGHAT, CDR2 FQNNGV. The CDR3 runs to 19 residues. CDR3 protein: CASSSRTGKIPATNEKLFF. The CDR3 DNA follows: TGTGCCAGCAGCTCCCGGACAGGGAAGATACCTGCAACTAATGAAAAACTGTTTTTT.

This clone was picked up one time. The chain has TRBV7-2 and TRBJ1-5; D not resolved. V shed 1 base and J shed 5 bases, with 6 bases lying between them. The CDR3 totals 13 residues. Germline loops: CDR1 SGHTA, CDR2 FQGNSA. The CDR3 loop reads CASSLGIDQPQHF. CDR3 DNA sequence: TGTGCCAGCAGCTTAGGAATAGATCAGCCCCAGCATTTT.